A selection of T cell receptor beta chains follows, all from one sample in a study of cytomegalovirus exposure and HLA in healthy donors. Profiling relied on immunoSEQ multiplex PCR, and the TCRdb table lists in-frame clones only, not all of them. Here the sample spans 130,000 to 150,000 clones, about 91% being singletons. Sequencing was carried out using PBMCs. All receptors derive from a man in his late teens or twenties in good health and CMV-seropositive. CDR3s leave out the opening cysteine and the closing phenylalanine or tryptophan. Each record gives: J gene, V gene, CDR3 protein.

j_call: TRBJ2-3
v_call: TRBV28
cdr3_aa: ASSRTGARSSDTQY

j_call: TRBJ2-2
v_call: TRBV18
cdr3_aa: ASSPRDSNTGELF

j_call: TRBJ1-3
v_call: TRBV7-8
cdr3_aa: ASTQRVGGGNTIY

j_call: TRBJ1-1
v_call: TRBV7-9
cdr3_aa: ASSFFPSDRGYTEAF

j_call: TRBJ2-2
v_call: TRBV18
cdr3_aa: ASSPPGTGELF

j_call: TRBJ1-5
v_call: TRBV18
cdr3_aa: ASSPWGGDQPQH

j_call: TRBJ2-5
v_call: TRBV19
cdr3_aa: ASSPGTEETQY

j_call: TRBJ1-2
v_call: TRBV19
cdr3_aa: ASSSAGANYGYT

j_call: TRBJ2-3
v_call: TRBV29-1
cdr3_aa: SVADLTQY

j_call: TRBJ2-7
v_call: TRBV19
cdr3_aa: ASSIGLPYEQY

j_call: TRBJ2-7
v_call: TRBV5-5
cdr3_aa: ASSWQGHEQY

j_call: TRBJ2-7
v_call: TRBV5-8
cdr3_aa: ASSLAGGTYEQY

j_call: TRBJ2-7
v_call: TRBV6-5
cdr3_aa: ASSYRETGTYEQY

j_call: TRBJ1-1
v_call: TRBV18
cdr3_aa: ASSPLPGIEAF

j_call: TRBJ1-2
v_call: TRBV5-6
cdr3_aa: ASSLGTGAYSYGYT

j_call: TRBJ2-7
v_call: TRBV23-1
cdr3_aa: ASSLKLQSYEQY

j_call: TRBJ1-2
v_call: TRBV19
cdr3_aa: ASRRFSGQVSDYT

j_call: TRBJ2-2
v_call: TRBV18
cdr3_aa: ASSMDIANTGELF

j_call: TRBJ2-1
v_call: TRBV7-6
cdr3_aa: ASSMGDRVDNEQF

j_call: TRBJ1-3
v_call: TRBV7-9
cdr3_aa: ASSLEVQAGNTIY

j_call: TRBJ2-1
v_call: TRBV5-1
cdr3_aa: ASSLGTSVIEQF

j_call: TRBJ2-7
v_call: TRBV11-2
cdr3_aa: ASSLVAGVPQEQY

j_call: TRBJ2-5
v_call: TRBV13
cdr3_aa: ASSTRGKETQY

j_call: TRBJ2-1
v_call: TRBV28
cdr3_aa: ASSLGGSGGLSYNEQF

j_call: TRBJ2-1
v_call: TRBV7-9
cdr3_aa: ASSLTTGMAGNEQF

j_call: TRBJ1-1
v_call: TRBV30
cdr3_aa: AWSAFTGENTEAF